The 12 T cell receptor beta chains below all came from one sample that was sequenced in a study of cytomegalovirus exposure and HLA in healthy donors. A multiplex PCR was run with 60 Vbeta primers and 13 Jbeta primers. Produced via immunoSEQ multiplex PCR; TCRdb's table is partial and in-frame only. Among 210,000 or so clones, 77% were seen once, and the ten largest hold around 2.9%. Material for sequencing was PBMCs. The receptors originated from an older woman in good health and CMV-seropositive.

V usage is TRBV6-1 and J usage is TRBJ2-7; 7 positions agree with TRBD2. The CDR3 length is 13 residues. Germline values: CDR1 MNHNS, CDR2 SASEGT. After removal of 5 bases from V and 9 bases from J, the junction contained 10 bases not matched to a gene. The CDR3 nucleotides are TGTGCCAGCAGTTCCACGACTAGCCGTACGCAGTACTTC. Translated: CASSSTTSRTQYF.

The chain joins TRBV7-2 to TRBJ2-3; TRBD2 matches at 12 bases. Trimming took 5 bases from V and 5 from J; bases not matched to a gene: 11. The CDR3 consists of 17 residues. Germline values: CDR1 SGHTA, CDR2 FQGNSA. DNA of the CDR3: TGTGCCAGCAGCCCCACTGCTAGCGGGGGGGCGTTAGATACGCAGTATTTT. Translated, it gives CASSPTASGGALDTQYF.

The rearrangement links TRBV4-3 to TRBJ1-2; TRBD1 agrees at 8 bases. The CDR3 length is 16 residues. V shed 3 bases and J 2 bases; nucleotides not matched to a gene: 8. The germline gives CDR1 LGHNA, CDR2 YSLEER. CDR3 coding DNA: TGCGCCAGCAGCCAGGTAGGGACAGGAAAAAACTATGGCTACACCTTC. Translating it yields CASSQVGTGKNYGYTF.

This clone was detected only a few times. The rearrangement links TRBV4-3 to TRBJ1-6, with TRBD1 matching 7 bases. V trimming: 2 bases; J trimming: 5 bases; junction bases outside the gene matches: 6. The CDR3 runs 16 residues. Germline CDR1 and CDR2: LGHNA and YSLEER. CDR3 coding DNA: TGCGCCAGCAGCCAACGCTGGGACAGCAATAATTCACCCCTCCACTTT. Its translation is CASSQRWDSNNSPLHF.

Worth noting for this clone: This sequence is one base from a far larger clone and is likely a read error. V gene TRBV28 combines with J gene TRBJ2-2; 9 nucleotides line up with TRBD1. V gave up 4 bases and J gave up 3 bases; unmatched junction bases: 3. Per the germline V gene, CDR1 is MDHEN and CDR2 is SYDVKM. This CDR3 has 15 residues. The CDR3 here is CASSSGTGYTGELFF. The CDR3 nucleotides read TGTGCCAGCAGTTCCGGGACAGGGTACACCGGGGAGCTGTTTTTT.

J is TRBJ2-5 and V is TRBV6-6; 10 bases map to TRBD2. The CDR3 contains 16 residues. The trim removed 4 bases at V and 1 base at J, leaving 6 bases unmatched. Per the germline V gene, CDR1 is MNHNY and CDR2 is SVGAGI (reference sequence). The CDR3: CASSSLAGGPQETQYF. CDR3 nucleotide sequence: TGTGCCAGCAGTTCGTTAGCGGGGGGCCCCCAAGAGACCCAGTACTTC.

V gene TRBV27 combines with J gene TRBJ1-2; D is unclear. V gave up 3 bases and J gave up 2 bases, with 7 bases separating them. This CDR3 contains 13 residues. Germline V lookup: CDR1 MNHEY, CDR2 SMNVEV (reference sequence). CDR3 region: CASSFRQNYGYTF. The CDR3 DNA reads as TGTGCCAGCAGTTTTCGACAAAACTATGGCTACACCTTC.

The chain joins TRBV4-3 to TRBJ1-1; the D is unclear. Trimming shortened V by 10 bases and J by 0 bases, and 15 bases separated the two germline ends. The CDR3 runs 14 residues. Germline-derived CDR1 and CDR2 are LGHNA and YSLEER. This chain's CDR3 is CATAGHLMNTEAFF. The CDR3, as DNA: TGCGCCACCGCGGGTCACCTCATGAACACTGAAGCTTTCTTT.

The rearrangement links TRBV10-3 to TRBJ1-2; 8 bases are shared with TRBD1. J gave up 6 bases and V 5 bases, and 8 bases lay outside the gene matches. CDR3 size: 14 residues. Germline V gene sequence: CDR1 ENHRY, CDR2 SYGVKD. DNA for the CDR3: TGTGCCATCAGTCGGGACAGGACCGCCCATGGCTACACCTTC. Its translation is CAISRDRTAHGYTF.

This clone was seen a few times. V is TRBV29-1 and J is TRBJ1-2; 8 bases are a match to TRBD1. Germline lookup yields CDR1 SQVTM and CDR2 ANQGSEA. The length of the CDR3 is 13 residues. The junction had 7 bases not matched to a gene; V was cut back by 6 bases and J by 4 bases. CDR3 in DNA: TGCAGCGTGGGGACAGGCCGGGGCTATGGCTACACCTTC. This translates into CSVGTGRGYGYTF.

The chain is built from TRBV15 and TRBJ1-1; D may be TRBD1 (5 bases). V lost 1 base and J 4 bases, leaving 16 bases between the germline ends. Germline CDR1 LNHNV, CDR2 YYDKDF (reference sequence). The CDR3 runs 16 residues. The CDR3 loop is CATSRGQTALATEAFF. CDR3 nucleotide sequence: TGTGCCACCAGCAGAGGACAGACGGCCCTGGCCACTGAAGCTTTCTTT.

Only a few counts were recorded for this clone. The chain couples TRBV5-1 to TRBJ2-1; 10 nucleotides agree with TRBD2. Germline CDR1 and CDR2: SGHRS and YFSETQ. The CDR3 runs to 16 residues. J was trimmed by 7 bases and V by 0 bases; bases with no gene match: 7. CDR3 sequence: CASSLEAGGPGNEQFF. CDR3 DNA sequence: TGCGCCAGCAGCTTGGAAGCGGGAGGGCCCGGGAATGAGCAGTTCTTC.